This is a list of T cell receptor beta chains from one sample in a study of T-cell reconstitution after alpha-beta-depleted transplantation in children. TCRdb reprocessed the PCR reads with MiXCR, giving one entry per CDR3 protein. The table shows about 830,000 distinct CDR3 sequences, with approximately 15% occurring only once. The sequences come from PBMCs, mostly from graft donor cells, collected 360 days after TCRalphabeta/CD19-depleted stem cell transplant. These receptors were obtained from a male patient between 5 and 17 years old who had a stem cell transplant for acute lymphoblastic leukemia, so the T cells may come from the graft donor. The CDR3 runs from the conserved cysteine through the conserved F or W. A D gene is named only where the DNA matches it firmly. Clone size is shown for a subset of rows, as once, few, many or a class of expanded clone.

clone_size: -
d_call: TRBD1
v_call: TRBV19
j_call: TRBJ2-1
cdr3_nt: TGTGCCAGTAGTATAGATCGGGCGACAGGGATCGATGAGCAGTTCTTC
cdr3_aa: CASSIDRATGIDEQFF

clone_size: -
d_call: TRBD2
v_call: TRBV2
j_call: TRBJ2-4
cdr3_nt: TGTGCCAGCAGGGCGACTAGCGGGAGGTTCCTTCAGTACTTC
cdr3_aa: CASRATSGRFLQYF

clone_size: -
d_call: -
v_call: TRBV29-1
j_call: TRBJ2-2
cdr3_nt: TGCAGCGTTCCCAACAGGGTGGGCGCGAACACCGGGGAGCTGTTTTTT
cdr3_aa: CSVPNRVGANTGELFF

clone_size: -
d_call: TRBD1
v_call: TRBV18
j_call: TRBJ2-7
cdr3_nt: TGTGCCAGCTCACCACGGGACAGGCAGGCAGCCTACGAGCAGTACTTC
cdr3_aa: CASSPRDRQAAYEQYF

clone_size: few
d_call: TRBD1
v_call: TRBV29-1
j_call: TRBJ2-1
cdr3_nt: TGCAGCGTTGAAGAGGATGACAGGGTTTTGGATGAGCAGTTCTTC
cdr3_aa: CSVEEDDRVLDEQFF

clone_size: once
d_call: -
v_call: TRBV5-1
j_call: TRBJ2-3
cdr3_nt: TGCGCCAGCAGCTTTGAATTCCCCCGTGTGACAGATACGCAGTATTTT
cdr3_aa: CASSFEFPRVTDTQYF

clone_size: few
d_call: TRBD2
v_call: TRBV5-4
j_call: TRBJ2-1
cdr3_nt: TGTGCCAGCAGCACCGGACTAGCGGGTAGTGAGCAGTTCTTC
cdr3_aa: CASSTGLAGSEQFF

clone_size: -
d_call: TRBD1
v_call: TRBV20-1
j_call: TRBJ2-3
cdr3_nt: TGCAGTGCTAGGTTAGGGGCAGGGGGATCCCCCACAGATACGCAGTATTTT
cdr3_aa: CSARLGAGGSPTDTQYF

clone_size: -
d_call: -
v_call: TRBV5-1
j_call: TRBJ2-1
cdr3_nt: TGCGCCAGCAAGTTTGAACCATACAATGAGCAGTTCTTC
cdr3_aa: CASKFEPYNEQFF

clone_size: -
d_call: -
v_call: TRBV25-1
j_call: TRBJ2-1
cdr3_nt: TGTGCCAGCAGTGCGGACGTAACGCACAATGAGCAGTTCTTC
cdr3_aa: CASSADVTHNEQFF

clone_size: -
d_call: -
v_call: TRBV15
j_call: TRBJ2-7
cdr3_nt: TGTGCCACCAGCCCCGGGTGGGACCACGAGCAGTACTTC
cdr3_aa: CATSPGWDHEQYF

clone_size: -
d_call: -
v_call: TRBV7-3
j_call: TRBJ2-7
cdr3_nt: TGTGCCAGCAGCCCTGGGAGGGGGCCCCCCTACGAGCAGTACTTC
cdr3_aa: CASSPGRGPPYEQYF

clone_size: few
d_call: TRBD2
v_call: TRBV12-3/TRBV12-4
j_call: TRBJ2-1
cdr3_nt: TGTGCCAGCATACGGACTAGCGGGACCCTCTACAATGAGCAGTTCTTC
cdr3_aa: CASIRTSGTLYNEQFF

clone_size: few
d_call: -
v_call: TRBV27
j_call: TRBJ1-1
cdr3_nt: TGTGCCAGCAGAATCCACAGGGAAGGACCTGAAGCTTTCTTT
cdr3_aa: CASRIHREGPEAFF